These T cell receptor beta chains were read from a single sample in a study of T-cell reconstitution after alpha-beta-depleted transplantation in children. TCRdb reprocessed the PCR reads with MiXCR, giving one entry per CDR3 protein. The sample lists 450,000 to 600,000 distinct CDR3 sequences, approximately 12% occurring once. The specimen was PBMCs, mostly from graft donor cells, collected 360 days after TCRalphabeta/CD19-depleted stem cell transplant. The origin of the receptors is a male patient between 10 and 17 years old who had a stem cell transplant for acute myeloid leukemia, so the T cells may come from the graft donor. The CDR3 runs from the conserved cysteine through the conserved F or W. Fields, in order: V gene, clone size, CDR3 length, J gene, D gene, CDR3 DNA, CDR3 protein. The D gene is left open where the match is weak. Size values are once, few and many counts, or a class for expanded clones, and some rows have none.

>TRBV5-1|many|18|TRBJ2-1|TRBD2
TGCGCCAGCAGCTTGGCGACTAGCGGGAGAAAGCCCTACAATGAGCAGTTCTTC
CASSLATSGRKPYNEQFF
>TRBV27|few|14|TRBJ2-1|TRBD2
TGTGCCAGCAGCAGATTGAGGGGACTAGACGTGCAGTTCTTC
CASSRLRGLDVQFF
>TRBV18|-|14|TRBJ2-5|TRBD2
TGTGCCAGCTCATCACTAGCGGGAATAGAGACCCAGTACTTC
CASSSLAGIETQYF
>TRBV2|many|14|TRBJ2-1|-
TGTGCCAGCAGTGAATTAAGCGCTTACAATGAGCAGTTCTTC
CASSELSAYNEQFF
>TRBV20-1|many|11|TRBJ2-4|TRBD2
TGCAGTGCTAGTGGGGGGGATCATCAGTACTTC
CSASGGDHQYF
>TRBV30|-|12|TRBJ1-2|-
TGTGCCTGGAGTGGGGGTGGCGATGGCTACACCTTC
CAWSGGGDGYTF
>TRBV20-1|few|15|TRBJ2-2|-
TGCAGTGCCGGAGAGCCTAATCCGTTGGGCGGGGAGCTGTTTTTT
CSAGEPNPLGGELFF
>TRBV7-3|few|16|TRBJ2-1|TRBD2
TGTGCCAGCAGCATGACTAGCGGGAGAGGAGACAATGAGCAGTTCTTC
CASSMTSGRGDNEQFF
>TRBV7-9|few|14|TRBJ1-4|-
TGTGCCAGCAGCTTAGAGAGGGATCATGGAAAACTGTTTTTT
CASSLERDHGKLFF
>TRBV3-1|-|15|TRBJ1-2|TRBD1
TGTGCCAGCAGCCAGGGGACAGGGGGCATGTATGGCTACACCTTC
CASSQGTGGMYGYTF
>TRBV11-2|-|15|TRBJ2-1|TRBD1
TGTGCCAGCAGCGGCCTTACAGGGGCCTACAATGAGCAGTTCTTC
CASSGLTGAYNEQFF
>TRBV18|-|13|TRBJ2-1|TRBD1
TGTGCCAGCTCACCGACAGGGTCAGGGGAGCAGTTCTTC
CASSPTGSGEQFF
>TRBV7-9|-|16|TRBJ2-5|-
TGTGCCAGCAGCACTCGCATGGGACGGCTACAAGAGACCCAGTACTTC
CASSTRMGRLQETQYF
>TRBV20-1|-|15|TRBJ2-2|TRBD2
TGCAGTGCCGCGGGGGGACTACATAACACCGGGGAGCTGTTTTTT
CSAAGGLHNTGELFF
>TRBV15|-|15|TRBJ1-1|-
TGTGCCACCAGCAGGGAAAGACAGACTAACACTGAAGCTTTCTTT
CATSRERQTNTEAFF
>TRBV12-3/TRBV12-4|many|10|TRBJ2-3|-
TGTGCCTGCGGGCAGGATACGCAGTATTTT
CACGQDTQYF
>TRBV11-3|few|22|TRBJ2-3|TRBD2
TGTGCCAGCAGCTTAGTATTACCGACTAGCGGGAAAAGGGGCCCTAGCACAGATACGCAGTATTTT
CASSLVLPTSGKRGPSTDTQYF
>TRBV11-2|few|13|TRBJ1-2|-
TGTGCCAGCAGCTTAGCGGCCCGCTATGGCTACACCTTC
CASSLAARYGYTF
>TRBV3-1|many|14|TRBJ2-7|-
TGTGCCAGCAGCCAAGCGCGGGAAACTGGCGAGCAGTACTTC
CASSQARETGEQYF
>TRBV28|many|15|TRBJ2-7|-
TGTGCCAGCAGTTTATACTGGGGGCTTGGGTACGAGCAGTACTTC
CASSLYWGLGYEQYF
>TRBV11-2|-|16|TRBJ1-2|-
TGTGCCAGCAGCTTAGATCGGGTCAGCAGCTTCTATGGCTACACCTTC
CASSLDRVSSFYGYTF
>TRBV29-1|many|12|TRBJ2-7|-
TGCAGCGTTGGAAGGAGCTCCTACGAGCAGTACTTC
CSVGRSSYEQYF
>TRBV7-6|-|19|TRBJ2-3|TRBD2
TGTGCCAGCAGCTTAGACCCGGCCCGAGCGGGAGCGACCGCAGATACGCAGTATTTT
CASSLDPARAGATADTQYF
>TRBV3-1|-|17|TRBJ2-3|TRBD2
TGTGCCAGCAGCCAAGATTTTAGACTAGCGGGCACAGATACGCAGTATTTT
CASSQDFRLAGTDTQYF
>TRBV6-2/TRBV6-3|many|17|TRBJ2-7|-
TGTGCCAGCAGTCCGGGACAGCTGGGACTACACGTCTACGAGCAGTACTTC
CASSPGQLGLHVYEQYF
>TRBV4-3|-|16|TRBJ2-7|TRBD1
TGCGCCAGCAGCCAAGATGGGACAGGGAGCTCCTACGAGCAGTACTTC
CASSQDGTGSSYEQYF
>TRBV12-3/TRBV12-4|few|13|TRBJ2-7|-
TGTGCCAGCAGTACCTCGGGACACTACGAGCAGTACTTC
CASSTSGHYEQYF
>TRBV28|-|16|TRBJ2-7|-
TGTGCCAGCTGTTTCGAGGCTGGGGGCTTGCACTACGAGCAGTACTTC
CASCFEAGGLHYEQYF
>TRBV19|-|14|TRBJ2-7|-
TGTGCCAGTAGGGTGGACCCGGGGACTTACGAGCAGTACTTC
CASRVDPGTYEQYF